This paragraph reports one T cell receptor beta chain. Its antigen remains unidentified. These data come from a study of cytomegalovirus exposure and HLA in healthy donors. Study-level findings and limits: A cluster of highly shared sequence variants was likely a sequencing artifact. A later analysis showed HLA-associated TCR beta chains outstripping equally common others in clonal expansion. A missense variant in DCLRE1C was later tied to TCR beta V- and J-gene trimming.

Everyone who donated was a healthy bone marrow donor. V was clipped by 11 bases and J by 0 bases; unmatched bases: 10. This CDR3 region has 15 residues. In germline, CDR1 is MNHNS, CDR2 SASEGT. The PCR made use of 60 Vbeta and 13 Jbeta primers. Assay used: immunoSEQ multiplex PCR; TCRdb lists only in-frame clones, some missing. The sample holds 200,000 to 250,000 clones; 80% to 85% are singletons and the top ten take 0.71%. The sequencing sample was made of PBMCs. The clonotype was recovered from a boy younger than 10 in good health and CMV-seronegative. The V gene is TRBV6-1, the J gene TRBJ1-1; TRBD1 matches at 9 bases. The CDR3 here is CASLIRDRVNTEAFF. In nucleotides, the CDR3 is TGTGCCTCACTAATCCGGGACAGGGTGAACACTGAAGCTTTCTTT.